The 18 T cell receptor beta chains presented below share a single source sample, sequenced in a study of T cell repertoires in cytomegalovirus infection. TCRdb passed the reads through MiXCR, listing each CDR3 protein once. The sample includes 350,000 to 450,000 distinct CDR3 sequences, around 18% of them seen just once. Material for sequencing was PBMCs. All receptors derive from a human donor in good health (CMV status not recorded). Some clones in this sample may be carry-over from other donors' samples.

This clonotype has ten or more counts. The gene calls are TRBV7-2 and TRBJ1-2; unclear D gene. There are 12 residues in the CDR3. Germline V lookup: CDR1 SGHTA, CDR2 FQGNSA. V lost 4 bases and J lost 4, with 7 bases in between. CDR3 region: CASSSRGYGYTF. The DNA of the CDR3 is TGTGCCAGCAGCTCCCGCGGCTATGGCTACACCTTC.

This clonotype showed up just a few times. The chain joins TRBV29-1 to TRBJ2-5; 9 bases line up with TRBD1. The junction had 13 bases not matched to a gene; V was cut back by 8 bases and J by 0 bases. CDR3 length: 16 residues. In germline, CDR1 is SQVTM, CDR2 ANQGSEA. CDR3 nucleotide sequence: TGCAGCTCCTCACAGGGGGCCGGGTACTACCAAGAGACCCAGTACTTC. It yields the protein CSSSQGAGYYQETQYF.

This clonotype was seen a handful of times. The genes are TRBV4-1 and TRBJ2-3; 14 bases agree with TRBD2. The CDR3 runs 22 residues. Unmatched junction bases numbered 16, after V lost 0 bases and J lost 2 bases. Germline V lookup: CDR1 MGHRA, CDR2 YSYEKL. The CDR3 DNA is TGCGCCAGCAGCCAAGATCTAGGGGGACTAGCGGGAGCCTGGGTCCACACAGATACGCAGTATTTT. It is translated as CASSQDLGGLAGAWVHTDTQYF.

The chain couples TRBV4-3 to TRBJ2-1, with 10 bases matching TRBD2. Germline lookup yields CDR1 LGHNA and CDR2 YSLEER. V trimming: 4 bases; J trimming: 6 bases; junction bases outside the gene matches: 9. The CDR3 loop spans 16 amino acids. The CDR3 sequence: CASSLTSGRAGNEQFF. In DNA form, the CDR3 reads TGCGCCAGCAGCCTCACCAGCGGGAGGGCCGGCAATGAGCAGTTCTTC.

A few counts support this clonotype. The chain has TRBV27 and TRBJ2-7; D ambiguous. This CDR3 has 13 amino acids. V shed 4 bases and J shed 3 bases, with 10 bases lying between them. Germline CDR1 is MNHEY and CDR2 is SMNVEV (reference sequence). The chain's CDR3 is CASSSNIHYEQYF. The CDR3, as DNA: TGTGCCAGCAGTTCCAATATCCACTACGAGCAGTACTTC.

The rearrangement joins TRBV6-5 to TRBJ1-4; D unresolved. This CDR3 is 16 amino acids long. Germline V CDR1 and CDR2: MNHEY, SVGAGI. V shed 5 bases and J shed 2 bases, with 15 bases lying between them. CDR3 in amino acids: CASSQSLGRTNEKLFF. CDR3 coding DNA: TGTGCCAGCAGTCAATCCCTGGGTAGGACTAATGAAAAACTGTTTTTT.

The chain is built from TRBV5-1 and TRBJ2-1; D perhaps matches TRBD2 (6 bases). The CDR3 contains 14 residues. Germline CDR1 and CDR2: SGHRS and YFSETQ. Deletions cut 5 bases from V and 6 bases from J, with 15 bases between. The CDR3 here is CASRPGLPPNEQFF. In nucleotides, the CDR3 is TGCGCCAGCAGGCCGGGACTGCCTCCCAATGAGCAGTTCTTC. Full variable domain (outside the CDR3, taken from reference TRBV5-1 and TRBJ2-1): KAGVTQTPRYLIKTRGQQVTLSCSPISGHRSVSWYQQTPGQGLQFLFEYFSETQRNKGNFPGRFSGRQFSNSRSEMNVSTLELGDSALYLCASRPGLPPNEQFFGPGTRLTVL.

There are a few counts of this clonotype. The J gene is TRBJ2-5, the V gene TRBV9, with 10 bases fitting TRBD1. Germline V lookup: CDR1 SGDLS, CDR2 YYNGEE. The CDR3 is 15 residues long. Losses at the gene ends were 2 bases for V and 5 bases for J; bases not matched to a gene: 6. The CDR3 region has the DNA TGTGCCAGCAGCGTGCGGACAGGGGGAATGGAGACCCAGTACTTC. It is translated as CASSVRTGGMETQYF.

At least ten counts were recorded for this clonotype. The rearrangement joins TRBV7-2 to TRBJ2-1; 8 positions agree with TRBD1. This CDR3 has 13 residues. Germline assignment: CDR1 SGHTA and CDR2 FQGNSA. Trimming cost V 5 bases and J 6 bases; bases outside gene matches: 3. CDR3 nucleotides: TGTGCCAGCAGCACAGGACAGGGCAATGAGCAGTTCTTC. Amino acids: CASSTGQGNEQFF.

As for this clonotype: The conserved closing phenylalanine or tryptophan is absent in this CDR3, likely reflecting a read error. It is unclear where the CDR3 begins or ends on the DNA, so no DNA is shown, and the CDR3 is as TCRdb lists it. The chain joins TRBV7-2 to TRBJ1-5. Germline V gene data show CDR1 as SGHTA and CDR2 as FQGNSA. The CDR3 extends over 13 residues, inclusive of both ends. The CDR3 protein is CASSRSATQPQQC.

Ten or more counts support this clonotype. The CDR3 nucleotides are TGTGCCAGCAGTGTAAGGCGGATGAACACCGGGGAGCTGTTTTTT. It codes for CASSVRRMNTGELFF. The chain joins TRBV6-1 to TRBJ2-2, with no clear D. Germline assignment: CDR1 MNHNS and CDR2 SASEGT. V was clipped by 4 bases and J by 1 base, with 10 bases between them. This CDR3 region has 15 residues.

This clonotype was detected a few times. The chain couples TRBV5-4 to TRBJ2-3; 7 bases align to TRBD1. Unmatched junction bases numbered 7, after V lost 5 bases and J lost 4 bases. Germline V gene lookup returns CDR1 SGHNT and CDR2 YYREEE (reference sequence). The CDR3 is made up of 14 amino acids. DNA for the CDR3: TGTGCCAGCAGGCCGACAGGGAAGGCAGATACGCAGTATTTT. Amino acids: CASRPTGKADTQYF.

This clonotype was counted at least ten times. The rearrangement joins TRBV6-1 to TRBJ1-5; the D is unclear. There are 12 residues in the CDR3. The germline V and J ends were trimmed by 3 bases and 6 bases, with 6 bases remaining between them. Germline V gene lookup returns CDR1 MNHNS and CDR2 SASEGT. CDR3 nucleotide sequence: TGTGCCAGCAGTGACGTCGGTCAGCCCCAGCATTTT. Residues: CASSDVGQPQHF.

This clonotype was seen more than once but under ten times. This rearrangement joins TRBV15 to TRBJ2-5, with 9 positions matching TRBD1. Germline trimming cut 1 base from V and 7 bases from J; bases unmatched to any gene: 10. Looked up from germline, CDR1 is LNHNV and CDR2 is YYDKDF (reference sequence). This CDR3 is built from 16 residues. The CDR3 is CATSRAGTGILGTQYF. The CDR3 region has the DNA TGTGCCACCAGCAGAGCCGGGACAGGGATTCTAGGGACCCAGTACTTC. Drawing the rest from reference TRBV15 and TRBJ2-5, the complete variable domain is DAMVIQNPRYQVTQFGKPVTLSCSQTLNHNVMYWYQQKSSQAPKLLFHYYDKDFNNEADTPDNFQSRRPNTSFCFLDIRSPGLGDTAMYLCATSRAGTGILGTQYFGPGTRLLVL.

The rearrangement links TRBV20-1 to TRBJ1-1, with unresolved D. In germline, CDR1 is DFQATT, CDR2 SNEGSKA (reference sequence). The CDR3 is made up of 16 amino acids. Trimming cost V 3 bases and J 0 bases, with 17 bases left between them. The CDR3 nucleotides read TGCAGTGCTAGTAGCGCTTTGGCAGATATGAACACTGAAGCTTTCTTT. This sequence encodes CSASSALADMNTEAFF.

The chain recombines TRBV4-1 with TRBJ1-1; D gene uncertain. Germline V CDR1 and CDR2: MGHRA, YSYEKL. The CDR3 sequence is 14 residues long. Trimming took off 0 bases at V and 8 bases at J, with 13 bases between the two ends. CDR3 in amino acids: CASSQDGIWLEAFF. CDR3 nucleotide sequence: TGCGCCAGCAGCCAAGATGGTATTTGGTTGGAAGCTTTCTTT.

This clonotype was recorded at least ten times. The rearrangement links TRBV7-8 to TRBJ1-2; 7 nucleotides align to TRBD1. Trimming cost V 9 bases and J 8 bases; bases outside gene matches: 12. CDR1 and CDR2 (germline): SGHVS, FQNEAQ. The CDR3 runs 13 residues. This chain's CDR3 is CASPEDRVGGYTF. The CDR3 DNA reads as TGTGCCAGTCCTGAAGACAGGGTGGGGGGCTACACCTTC.

This clonotype was seen at least ten times. The J gene is TRBJ2-7, the V gene TRBV7-2, with D unclear. V lost 4 bases and J 2 bases, leaving 9 bases between the germline ends. The CDR3 extends over 13 amino acids. Germline V gene data show CDR1 as SGHTA and CDR2 as FQGNSA. The CDR3 nucleotides are TGTGCCAGCAGCTCGGCGGTAACCTACGAGCAGTACTTC. Its protein is CASSSAVTYEQYF.